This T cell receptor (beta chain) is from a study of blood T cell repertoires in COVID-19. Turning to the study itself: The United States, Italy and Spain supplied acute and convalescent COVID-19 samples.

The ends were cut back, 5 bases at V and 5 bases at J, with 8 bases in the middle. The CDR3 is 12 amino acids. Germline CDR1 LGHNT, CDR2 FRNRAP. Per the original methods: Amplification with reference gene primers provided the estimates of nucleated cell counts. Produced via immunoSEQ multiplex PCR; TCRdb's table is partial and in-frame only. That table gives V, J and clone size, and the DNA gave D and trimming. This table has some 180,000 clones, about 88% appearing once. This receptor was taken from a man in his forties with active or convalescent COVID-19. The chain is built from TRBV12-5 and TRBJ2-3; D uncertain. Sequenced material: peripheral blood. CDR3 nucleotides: TGTGCTAGTGGTCCCGGTCAAGATACGCAGTATTTT. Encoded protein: CASGPGQDTQYF.